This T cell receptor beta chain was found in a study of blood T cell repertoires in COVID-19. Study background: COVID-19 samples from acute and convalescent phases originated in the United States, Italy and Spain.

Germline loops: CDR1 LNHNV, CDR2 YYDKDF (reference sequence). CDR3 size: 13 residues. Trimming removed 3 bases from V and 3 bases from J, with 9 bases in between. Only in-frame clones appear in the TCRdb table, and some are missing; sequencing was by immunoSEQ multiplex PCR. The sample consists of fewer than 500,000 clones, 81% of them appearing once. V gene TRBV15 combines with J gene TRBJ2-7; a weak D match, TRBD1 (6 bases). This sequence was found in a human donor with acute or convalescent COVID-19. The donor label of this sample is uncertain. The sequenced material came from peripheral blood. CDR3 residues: CATSRDSSYEQYF. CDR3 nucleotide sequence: TGTGCCACCAGCAGGGACAGCAGCTACGAGCAGTACTTC.